This T cell receptor beta chain is from a study of neurological immune-mediated disorders. This clonotype has at least ten counts. The antigen is not known. The cDNA came from 5'RACE with 10-nucleotide random UMIs. TCRdb reprocessed the 5' RACE reads via MiXCR and lists one record per CDR3 protein. The top ten hold approximately 3.2% of the sample, which has about 62,000 distinct CDR3 sequences, less than 6% seen once. Overall study findings and caveats: HTLV-1-associated myelopathy showed the most TCR clonal expansion; multiple sclerosis the least, below healthy controls. The expanded clones of different subjects shared no CDR3 amino acid sequences (suggesting private repertoires in all groups).

The CDR3 length is 13 residues. Unmatched junction bases numbered 3, after V lost 5 bases and J lost 7 bases. Looked up from germline, CDR1 is SGHTA and CDR2 is FQGTGA. The clonotype was recovered from a woman between 50 and 59 years old with multiple sclerosis. The gene calls are TRBV7-3 and TRBJ2-1; 9 bases are a match to TRBD2. Sequenced material: PBMCs. CDR3 in amino acids: CASSPSGDNEQFF. The DNA of the CDR3 is TGTGCCAGCAGCCCTAGCGGGGATAATGAGCAGTTCTTC. Combining the CDR3 with reference TRBV7-3 and TRBJ2-1 gives the whole variable domain GAGVSQTPSNKVTEKGKYVELRCDPISGHTALYWYRQSLGQGPEFLIYFQGTGAADDSGLPNDRFFAVRPEGSVSTLKIQRTERGDSAVYLCASSPSGDNEQFFGPGTRLTVL.